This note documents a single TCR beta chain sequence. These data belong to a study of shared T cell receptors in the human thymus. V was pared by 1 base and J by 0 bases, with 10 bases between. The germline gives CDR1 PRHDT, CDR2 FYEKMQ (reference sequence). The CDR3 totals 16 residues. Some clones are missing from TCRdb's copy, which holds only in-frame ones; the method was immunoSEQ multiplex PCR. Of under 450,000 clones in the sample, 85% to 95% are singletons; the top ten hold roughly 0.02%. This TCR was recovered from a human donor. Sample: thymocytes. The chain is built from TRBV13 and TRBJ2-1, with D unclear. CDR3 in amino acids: CASSLVTGHSYNEQFF. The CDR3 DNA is TGTGCCAGCAGCTTAGTGACGGGTCACTCCTACAATGAGCAGTTCTTC.